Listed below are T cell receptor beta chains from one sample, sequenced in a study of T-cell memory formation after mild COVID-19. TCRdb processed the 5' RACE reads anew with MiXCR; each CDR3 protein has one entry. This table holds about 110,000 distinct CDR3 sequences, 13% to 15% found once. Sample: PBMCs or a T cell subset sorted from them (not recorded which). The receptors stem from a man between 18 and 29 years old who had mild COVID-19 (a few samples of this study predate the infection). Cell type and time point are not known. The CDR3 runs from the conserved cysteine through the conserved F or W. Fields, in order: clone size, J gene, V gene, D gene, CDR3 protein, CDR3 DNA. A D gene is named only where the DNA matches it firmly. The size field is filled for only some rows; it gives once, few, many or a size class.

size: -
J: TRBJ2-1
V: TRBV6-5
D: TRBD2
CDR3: CASSPRGLAGYNEQFF
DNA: TGTGCCAGCAGTCCCAGAGGGCTAGCGGGGTACAATGAGCAGTTCTTC

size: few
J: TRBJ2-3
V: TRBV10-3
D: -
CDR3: CAISDPGTRTDTQYF
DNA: TGTGCCATCAGTGACCCCGGGACCCGAACAGATACGCAGTATTTT

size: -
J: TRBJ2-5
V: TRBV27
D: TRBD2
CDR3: CASRQLAGDLETQYF
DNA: TGTGCCAGCAGACAACTAGCGGGGGATCTTGAGACCCAGTACTTC

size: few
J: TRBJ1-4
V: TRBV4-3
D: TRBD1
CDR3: CASSQDRDSRKLFF
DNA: TGCGCCAGCAGCCAAGATCGGGACAGCCGAAAACTGTTTTTT

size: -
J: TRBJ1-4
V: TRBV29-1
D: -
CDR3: CSVDLGLNEKLFF
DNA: TGCAGCGTTGACCTTGGACTAAATGAAAAACTGTTTTTT

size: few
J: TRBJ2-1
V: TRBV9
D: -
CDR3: CASTPDSYNNEQFF
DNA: TGTGCCAGCACCCCAGACTCCTACAACAATGAGCAGTTCTTC

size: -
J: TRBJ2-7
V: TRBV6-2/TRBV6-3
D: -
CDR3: CASSPGRGPYEQYF
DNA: TGTGCCAGCAGTCCCGGTCGGGGACCCTACGAGCAGTACTTC

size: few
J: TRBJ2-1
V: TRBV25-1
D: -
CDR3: CASSESFLVNEQFF
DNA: TGTGCCAGCAGTGAATCGTTCTTGGTCAATGAGCAGTTCTTC

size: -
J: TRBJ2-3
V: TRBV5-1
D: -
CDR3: CASSYDTSTDTQYF
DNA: TGCGCCAGCAGCTATGATACTAGCACAGATACGCAGTATTTT

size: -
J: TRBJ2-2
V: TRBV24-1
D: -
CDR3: CATSDLYGYNTGELFF
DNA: TGTGCCACCAGTGATTTGTACGGCTACAACACCGGGGAGCTGTTTTTT

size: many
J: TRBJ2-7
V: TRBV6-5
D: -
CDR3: CASSGGGAEQYF
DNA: TGTGCCAGCAGTGGCGGAGGGGCCGAGCAGTACTTC

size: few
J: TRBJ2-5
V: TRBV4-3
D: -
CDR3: CASSQDPTAQETQYF
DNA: TGCGCCAGCAGCCAAGATCCGACAGCGCAAGAGACCCAGTACTTC

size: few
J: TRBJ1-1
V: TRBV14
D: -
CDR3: CASKDTLNTEAFF
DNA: TGTGCCAGCAAAGACACGCTGAACACTGAAGCTTTCTTT

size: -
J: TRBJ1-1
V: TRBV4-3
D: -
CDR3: CASSQVHLNTEAFF
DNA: TGCGCCAGCAGCCAAGTACACCTGAACACTGAAGCTTTCTTT

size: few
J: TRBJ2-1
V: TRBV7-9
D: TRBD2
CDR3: CASSLAGSSGAERDEQFF
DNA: TGTGCCAGCAGCTTAGCGGGGTCTAGCGGGGCCGAGAGGGATGAGCAGTTCTTC

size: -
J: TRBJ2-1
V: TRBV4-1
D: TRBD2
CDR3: CASSQERGSGGNNEQFF
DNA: TGCGCCAGCAGCCAAGAGCGAGGTAGCGGGGGGAACAATGAGCAGTTCTTC

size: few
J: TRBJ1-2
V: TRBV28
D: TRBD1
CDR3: CASSAQGAYYGYTF
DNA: TGTGCCAGCAGTGCACAGGGGGCTTATTATGGCTACACCTTC

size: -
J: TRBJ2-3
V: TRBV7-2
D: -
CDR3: CASSLLPVSTDTQYF
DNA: TGTGCCAGCAGCTTATTACCTGTAAGCACAGATACGCAGTATTTT

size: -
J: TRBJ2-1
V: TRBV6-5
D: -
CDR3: CASSLDDNEQFF
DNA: TGTGCCAGCAGTCTAGATGACAATGAGCAGTTCTTC

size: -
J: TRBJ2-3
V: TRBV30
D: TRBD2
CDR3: CAWLGGVSQYF
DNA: TGTGCCTGGCTGGGGGGGGTATCGCAGTATTTT

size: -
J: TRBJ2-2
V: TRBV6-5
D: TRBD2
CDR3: CASTTSGTGELFF
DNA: TGTGCCAGCACAACTAGCGGGACCGGGGAGCTGTTTTTT

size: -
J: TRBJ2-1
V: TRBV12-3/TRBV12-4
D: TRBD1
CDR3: CASSWTGDEQFF
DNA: TGTGCCAGCAGTTGGACAGGGGATGAGCAGTTCTTC

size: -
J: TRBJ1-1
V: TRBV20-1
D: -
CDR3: CSAPSQDMLNTEAFF
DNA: TGCAGTGCCCCATCACAGGATATGTTGAACACTGAAGCTTTCTTT

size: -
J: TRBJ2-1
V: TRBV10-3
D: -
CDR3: CATRSSYNEQFF
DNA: TGTGCCACTAGGTCCTCCTACAATGAGCAGTTCTTC

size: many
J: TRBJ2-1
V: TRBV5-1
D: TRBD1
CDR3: CASSLAEGQLGNEQFF
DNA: TGCGCCAGCAGCTTGGCCGAGGGACAGTTAGGGAATGAGCAGTTCTTC

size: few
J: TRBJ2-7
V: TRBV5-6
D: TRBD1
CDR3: CASSFKGQGPYEQYF
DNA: TGTGCCAGCAGCTTCAAGGGACAGGGGCCCTACGAGCAGTACTTC

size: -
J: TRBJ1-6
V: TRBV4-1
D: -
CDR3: CASSPTLGSPLHF
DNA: TGCGCCAGCAGCCCCACTCTGGGTTCACCCCTCCACTTT

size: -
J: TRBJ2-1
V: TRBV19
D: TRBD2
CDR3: CASTPGAGGYNEQFF
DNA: TGTGCCAGTACCCCAGGGGCGGGGGGATACAATGAGCAGTTCTTC

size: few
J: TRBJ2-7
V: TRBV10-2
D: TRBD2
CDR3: CASSDFGLADSYEQYF
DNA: TGCGCCAGCAGTGATTTTGGGCTAGCGGACTCCTACGAGCAGTACTTC

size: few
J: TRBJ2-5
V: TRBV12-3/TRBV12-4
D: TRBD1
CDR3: CASKKDRDRVEETQYF
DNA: TGTGCCAGCAAAAAAGACCGGGACAGGGTCGAGGAGACCCAGTACTTC

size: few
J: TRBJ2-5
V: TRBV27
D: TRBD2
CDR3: CASRGLAGETQYF
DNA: TGTGCCAGCAGAGGACTAGCGGGAGAGACCCAGTACTTC

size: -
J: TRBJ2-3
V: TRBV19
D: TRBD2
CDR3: CASSTLRGARDTQYF
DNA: TGTGCCAGTAGTACCCTGCGGGGGGCGAGAGATACGCAGTATTTT

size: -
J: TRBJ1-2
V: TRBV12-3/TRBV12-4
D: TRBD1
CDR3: CASSPSGGGNGYTF
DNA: TGTGCCAGCAGTCCCTCAGGGGGTGGGAATGGCTACACCTTC

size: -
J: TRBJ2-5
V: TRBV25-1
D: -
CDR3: CASNGAGWETQYF
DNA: TGTGCCAGCAATGGGGCAGGGTGGGAGACCCAGTACTTC

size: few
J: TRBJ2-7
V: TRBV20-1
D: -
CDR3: CSAISGEAYEQYF
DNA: TGCAGTGCCATTAGTGGGGAAGCCTACGAGCAGTACTTC

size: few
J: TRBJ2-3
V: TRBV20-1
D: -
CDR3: CSAKMNGGLVDTQYF
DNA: TGCAGTGCGAAGATGAATGGGGGGCTAGTTGATACGCAGTATTTT

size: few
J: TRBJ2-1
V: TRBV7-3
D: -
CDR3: CASSSTSTEQFF
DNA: TGTGCCAGCAGCTCCACGTCGACTGAGCAGTTCTTC

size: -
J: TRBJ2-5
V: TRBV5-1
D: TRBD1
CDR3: CASGSGVGGVAETQYF
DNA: TGCGCCAGCGGCAGTGGGGTAGGGGGCGTCGCAGAGACCCAGTACTTC

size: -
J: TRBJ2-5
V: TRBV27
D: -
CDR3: CASSLAGTPGTQYF
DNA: TGTGCCAGCAGTTTAGCCGGGACCCCAGGGACCCAGTACTTC

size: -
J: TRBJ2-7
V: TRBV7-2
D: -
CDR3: CASSLARLGDHEQYF
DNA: TGTGCCAGCAGCCTCGCAAGACTAGGGGACCACGAGCAGTACTTC